This is a list of T cell receptor beta chains from one sample in a study of blood T cell repertoires in COVID-19. The data were produced by immunoSEQ multiplex PCR, yet TCRdb's version contains in-frame clones alone and is incomplete. The sample shows nearly 100,000 clones, 65% to 90% of them seen only once. The sample consisted of peripheral blood. The receptors were sampled from a man older than 75 with acute or convalescent COVID-19. The CDR3 runs from the conserved cysteine through the conserved F or W. Fields, in order: V gene, J gene, D gene, CDR3 protein. D genes are given only for firm matches.

TRBV6-1	TRBJ1-4	TRBD1	CASSDNRGEKLFF
TRBV14	TRBJ2-1	.	CASSPSRMTGWQFF
TRBV6-5	TRBJ2-7	TRBD1	CASSSWTGAYEQYF
TRBV9	TRBJ2-1	TRBD2	CASSVFGTSEGLDEQFF
TRBV4-2	TRBJ2-3	.	CASSPRLPISTDTQYF
TRBV19	TRBJ1-1	.	CASSTRRENTEAFF
TRBV28	TRBJ2-1	.	CASTQPMGGYNEQFF
TRBV6-2/TRBV6-3	TRBJ2-5	.	CASSSLRAYQETQYF
TRBV24-1	TRBJ2-2	TRBD1	CATSEHRGRNTGELFF
TRBV7-9	TRBJ1-5	.	CASSFEGDQPQHF
TRBV28	TRBJ2-5	.	CASRGRGMETQYF
TRBV7-3	TRBJ2-2	TRBD2	CASSAAGVGGELFF
TRBV19	TRBJ2-1	TRBD2	CASSRLAGPYNEQFF
TRBV6-6	TRBJ1-4	TRBD1	CASSYSGQSNEKLFF
TRBV9	TRBJ2-1	TRBD2	CASSAPGTMYEQFF
TRBV9	TRBJ2-7	TRBD1	CASSVAPGQSYEQYF
TRBV19	TRBJ2-1	TRBD1	CASSPPTGTSSYNEQFF
TRBV28	TRBJ1-6	.	CASSLISYNSPLHF
TRBV29-1	TRBJ1-4	.	CSAEGGGSNEKLFF
TRBV6-2/TRBV6-3	TRBJ2-3	TRBD2	CASSLLAGAADTQYF
TRBV6-5	TRBJ2-7	TRBD1	CASSRDRYYEQYF
TRBV28	TRBJ1-1	.	CASSPSGQGSTEAFF
TRBV18	TRBJ2-7	TRBD2	CASSPLASGVEEQYF
TRBV28	TRBJ1-2	.	CASSTANYGYTF
TRBV27	TRBJ2-2	TRBD2	CASTELGLAGKFANTGELFF
TRBV9	TRBJ2-3	.	CASSVASSSKSDTQYF